The 23 T cell receptor beta chains below come from one sample, sequenced in a study of Ad26.COV2.S vaccination and SARS-CoV-2 variants. Indicated treatment: roughly 19 received Ad26.COV2.S at low or high dose, single or two shots; about five received placebo; per-sample allocation not given. Samples were taken on day 63 after the first vaccine or placebo injection. The data were produced by immunoSEQ multiplex PCR, yet TCRdb's version contains in-frame clones alone and is incomplete. The sample contains some 500,000 clones, nearly 90% of which appear only once. This material consisted of peripheral blood, taken in a trial of Ad26.COV2.S vaccine versus placebo. These receptors came from a person between 18 and 59 years old who received the Ad26.COV2.S COVID-19 vaccine or a placebo.

This CDR3 reads CASSRNSPLHF. Written as DNA, the CDR3 is TGTGCCAGCAGTCGTAATTCACCCCTCCACTTT. V and J are TRBV2 and TRBJ1-6, with D uncertain. Trimming took off 5 bases at V and 6 bases at J, with 2 bases between the two ends. Germline V gene sequence: CDR1 SNHLY, CDR2 FYNNEI. CDR3 length: 11 amino acids.

J is TRBJ1-1 and V is TRBV5-1, with D possibly matching TRBD1 (5 bases). Germline V lookup: CDR1 SGHRS, CDR2 YFSETQ. V lost 4 bases, J lost 0 bases, and 13 bases lay in between. This CDR3 has 15 amino acids. The CDR3 here is CASSVSRTLNTEAFF. For the CDR3, the DNA is TGCGCCAGCAGCGTTTCCCGGACATTGAACACTGAAGCTTTCTTT.

The chain carries TRBV2 and TRBJ2-7, with 8 bases lining up with TRBD2. From germline, CDR1 is SNHLY and CDR2 FYNNEI. The V segment lost 8 bases and the J segment 2 bases; nucleotides outside the gene matches: 5. The CDR3 loop spans 13 amino acids. The CDR3 sequence: CASEREPTYEQYV. The CDR3 nucleotides read TGTGCCAGCGAGCGGGAGCCCACCTACGAGCAGTACGTC.

This clone was detected only once. V usage is TRBV7-9 and J usage is TRBJ2-7, with a tentative D call TRBD1 (5 bases). The CDR3 contains 12 residues. Germline V lookup: CDR1 SEHNR, CDR2 FQNEAQ (reference sequence). V shed 4 bases and J shed 12 bases, with 16 bases lying between them. DNA of the CDR3: TGTGCCAGCAGCTCCTCACCTGGGGCCCCGTACTTC. As protein: CASSSSPGAPYF.

V gene TRBV7-3 combines with J gene TRBJ2-2; 13 bases map to TRBD2. Germline trimming cut 5 bases from V and 6 bases from J; bases unmatched to any gene: 3. This CDR3 comprises 15 residues. Per the germline V gene, CDR1 is SGHTA and CDR2 is FQGTGA. CDR3 protein: CASSAGLAGPGELFF. The DNA of the CDR3 is TGTGCCAGCAGCGCGGGACTAGCGGGGCCCGGGGAGCTGTTTTTT. The full variable domain, rest sourced from reference TRBV7-3 and TRBJ2-2, is GAGVSQTPSNKVTEKGKYVELRCDPISGHTALYWYRQSLGQGPEFLIYFQGTGAADDSGLPNDRFFAVRPEGSVSTLKIQRTERGDSAVYLCASSAGLAGPGELFFGEGSRLTVL.

V gene TRBV5-6 combines with J gene TRBJ2-3; 10 nucleotides match TRBD1. The germline CDR1 and CDR2 sequences are SGHDT and YYEEEE. This CDR3 region has 15 residues. The junction had 4 bases not matched to a gene; V was cut back by 4 bases and J by 2 bases. The CDR3 DNA follows: TGTGCCAGCAGCAAGGACAGGGGGAACACAGATACGCAGTATTTT. Encoded protein: CASSKDRGNTDTQYF.

This chain connects TRBV7-2 to TRBJ2-7, with D possibly matching TRBD2 (5 bases). The V gene lost 2 bases and the J gene lost 4 bases, with 9 bases spanning the gap. The V gene's germline CDR1 is SGHTA and CDR2 FQGNSA. This CDR3 is 13 amino acids long. This CDR3 is CASSLPRGYEQYF. CDR3 in DNA: TGTGCCAGCAGCTTACCCCGAGGGTACGAGCAGTACTTC.

The rearrangement links TRBV9 to TRBJ2-1; D might be TRBD1 (6 bases). CDR1 and CDR2 (germline): SGDLS, YYNGEE. CDR3 length equals 16 residues. Trimming removed 0 bases from V and 2 bases from J, with 12 bases in between. CDR3 DNA sequence: TGTGCCAGCAGCGTAGGGTCGGCAGGGGCCTACAATGAGCAGTTCTTC. The encoded protein is CASSVGSAGAYNEQFF. Full variable domain (outside the CDR3, taken from reference TRBV9 and TRBJ2-1): DSGVTQTPKHLITATGQRVTLRCSPRSGDLSVYWYQQSLDQGLQFLIQYYNGEERAKGNILERFSAQQFPDLHSELNLSSLELGDSALYFCASSVGSAGAYNEQFFGPGTRLTVL.

The V call is TRBV10-3, the J call TRBJ2-7; TRBD1 agrees at 9 bases. This CDR3 is built from 13 residues. Losses at the gene ends were 10 bases for V and 7 bases for J; bases not matched to a gene: 11. The germline V gene has CDR1 ENHRY and CDR2 SYGVKD. The CDR3 bases are TGTGCCACTGGACCATTACAGGGGGCAGAGCAGTACGTC. Its protein is CATGPLQGAEQYV.

This clone was detected a few times. The identical CDR3 is also encoded by other nucleotide sequences in the sample. V is TRBV9 and J is TRBJ1-1; no clear D. This CDR3 is built from 13 residues. CDR1 and CDR2 from the germline V gene are SGDLS and YYNGEE. V was pared by 0 bases and J by 4 bases, with 7 bases between. The CDR3 region is CASSVVMGTEAFF. The CDR3 region has the DNA TGTGCCAGCAGCGTAGTTATGGGCACTGAAGCTTTCTTT.

The V gene is TRBV5-1, the J gene TRBJ1-3; D not resolved. Trimming removed 4 bases at V and 1 base at J, with 12 bases between. Per the germline V gene, CDR1 is SGHRS and CDR2 is YFSETQ. The CDR3 totals 15 residues. CDR3 region: CASSPRHGSGNTIYF. In nucleotides, the CDR3 is TGCGCCAGCAGCCCCCGCCACGGGTCTGGAAACACCATATATTTT. Drawing the rest from reference TRBV5-1 and TRBJ1-3, the complete variable domain is KAGVTQTPRYLIKTRGQQVTLSCSPISGHRSVSWYQQTPGQGLQFLFEYFSETQRNKGNFPGRFSGRQFSNSRSEMNVSTLELGDSALYLCASSPRHGSGNTIYFGEGSWLTVV.

About this clone itself: The sample has other DNA sequences that encode this CDR3 too. In DNA form, the CDR3 reads TGCGCCAGCAGCCAAGATCTACGGGAGACCCAGTACTTC. This encodes CASSQDLRETQYF. The chain uses TRBV4-3 and TRBJ2-5, with D unclear. Germline values: CDR1 LGHNA, CDR2 YSLEER. The V end lost 0 bases, the J end lost 5 bases, and 7 bases lay between the germline ends. This CDR3 has 13 residues.

The chain carries TRBV6-2 or TRBV6-3 and TRBJ2-7; D perhaps matches TRBD2 (7 bases). CDR3 length: 15 residues. Germline values: CDR1 MNHEY, CDR2 SVGEGT. Trimming pared 4 bases from V and 0 bases from J, leaving 13 bases between. The DNA of the CDR3 is TGTGCCAGCAGTTTCGGGGGGCGAACCTCCTACGAGCAGTACGTC. Translated, it gives CASSFGGRTSYEQYV.

The chain recombines TRBV7-6 with TRBJ1-5, with D unclear. V dropped 4 bases and J dropped 4 bases, with 14 bases sitting between them. The CDR3 is 15 amino acids. Germline-derived CDR1 and CDR2 are SGHVS and FNYEAQ. The CDR3 DNA sequence: TGTGCCAGCAGCTCGACACTCGGGAGTAATCAGCCCCAGCATTTT. Its translation is CASSSTLGSNQPQHF. The variable domain in full, completed from reference TRBV7-6 and TRBJ1-5, reads GAGVSQSPRYKVTKRGQDVALRCDPISGHVSLYWYRQALGQGPEFLTYFNYEAQQDKSGLPNDRFSAERPEGSISTLTIQRTEQRDSAMYRCASSSTLGSNQPQHFGDGTRLSIL.

The CDR3 nucleotides are TGTGCCAGCAGTGAAGCATGGACCGTAAGGAACACTGAAGCTTTCTTT. Translated, it gives CASSEAWTVRNTEAFF. The V call is TRBV6-1, the J call TRBJ1-1; D gene ambiguous. This CDR3 has 16 residues. The germline V gene encodes CDR1 MNHNS and CDR2 SASEGT. Trimming stripped 0 bases from V and 1 base from J, with 12 bases between.

V is TRBV5-4 and J is TRBJ2-7; 11 bases are shared with TRBD1. CDR1 and CDR2 from the germline V gene are SGHNT and YYREEE (reference sequence). The trim removed 3 bases at V and 0 bases at J, leaving 2 bases unmatched. This CDR3 is built from 15 residues. The CDR3 bases are TGTGCCAGCAGCTGGGACAGGGGGTCCTCCTACGAGCAGTACTTC. Translated, it gives CASSWDRGSSYEQYF.

The CDR3 nucleotides read TGTGCCAGCAGACACGGACAGGGAACCGGGGAGCTGTTTTTT. Amino acid sequence: CASRHGQGTGELFF. The V and J genes are TRBV28 and TRBJ2-2, with 8 bases aligning to TRBD1. The trim removed 6 bases at V and 5 bases at J, leaving 5 bases unmatched. This CDR3 is built from 14 residues. Germline CDR1 MDHEN, CDR2 SYDVKM.

The chain recombines TRBV5-5 with TRBJ2-5, with D uncertain. The germline V gene has CDR1 SGHKS and CDR2 YYEKEE (reference sequence). The CDR3 loop spans 13 amino acids. Trimming stripped 2 bases from V and 4 bases from J, with 9 bases between. This CDR3 reads CASSFPFGETQYF. For the CDR3, the DNA is TGTGCCAGCAGCTTCCCATTTGGAGAGACCCAGTACTTC.

The chain is built from TRBV11-2 and TRBJ1-1, with 7 bases identical to TRBD1. Unmatched junction bases numbered 7, after V lost 4 bases and J lost 11 bases. CDR3 length equals 12 residues. Germline V lookup: CDR1 SGHAT, CDR2 FQNNGV. DNA of the CDR3: TGTGCCAGCAGCTCCCTAGACAGGGACGCTTTCTTT. As protein: CASSSLDRDAFF. The variable domain in full, completed from reference TRBV11-2 and TRBJ1-1, reads EAGVAQSPRYKIIEKRQSVAFWCNPISGHATLYWYQQILGQGPKLLIQFQNNGVVDDSQLPKDRFSAERLKGVDSTLKIQPAKLEDSAVYLCASSSLDRDAFFGQGTRLTVV.

The genes are TRBV3-1 (or the pseudogene TRBV3-2) and TRBJ2-7; TRBD2 aligns across 11 bases. The V gene end was trimmed by 4 bases and the J gene end by 0 bases; junction bases not matched to a gene: 17. CDR1 is LGHDT, CDR2 YNNKEL, per germline (reference sequence). The CDR3 sequence is 20 residues long. The CDR3 here is CASSRTGTGTSGDNSYEQYV. The CDR3 nucleotides read TGTGCCAGCAGCCGGACAGGAACCGGGACTAGCGGCGATAACTCCTACGAGCAGTACGTC.

V gene TRBV7-3 combines with J gene TRBJ1-1; 7 bases line up with TRBD1. CDR3 length: 14 amino acids. V shed 5 bases, J shed 0 bases, and the junction held 3 bases outside the gene matches. Germline V lookup: CDR1 SGHTA, CDR2 FQGTGA. CDR3 sequence: CASSEQGLNTEAFF. DNA for the CDR3: TGTGCCAGCAGCGAACAGGGGCTGAACACTGAAGCTTTCTTT.

This chain joins TRBV2 and TRBJ2-7; a possible D gene is TRBD1 (5 bases). The CDR3 length is 13 residues. Trimming cost V 2 bases and J 3 bases, with 8 bases left between them. The germline V gene has CDR1 SNHLY and CDR2 FYNNEI. CDR3 residues: CASSETRVYEQYV. The CDR3 DNA follows: TGTGCCAGCAGTGAAACCAGGGTCTACGAGCAGTACGTC.

The CDR3 region has the DNA TGTGCCAGCAGCCGCGCGCCGAGACTTGCGAACACCGGGGAGCTGTTTTTT. This translates into CASSRAPRLANTGELFF. J is TRBJ2-2 and V is TRBV28; D is undetermined. CDR1 is MDHEN and CDR2 is SYDVKM in the germline V gene. The CDR3 length is 17 residues. Deletions cut 6 bases from V and 0 bases from J, with 17 bases between.